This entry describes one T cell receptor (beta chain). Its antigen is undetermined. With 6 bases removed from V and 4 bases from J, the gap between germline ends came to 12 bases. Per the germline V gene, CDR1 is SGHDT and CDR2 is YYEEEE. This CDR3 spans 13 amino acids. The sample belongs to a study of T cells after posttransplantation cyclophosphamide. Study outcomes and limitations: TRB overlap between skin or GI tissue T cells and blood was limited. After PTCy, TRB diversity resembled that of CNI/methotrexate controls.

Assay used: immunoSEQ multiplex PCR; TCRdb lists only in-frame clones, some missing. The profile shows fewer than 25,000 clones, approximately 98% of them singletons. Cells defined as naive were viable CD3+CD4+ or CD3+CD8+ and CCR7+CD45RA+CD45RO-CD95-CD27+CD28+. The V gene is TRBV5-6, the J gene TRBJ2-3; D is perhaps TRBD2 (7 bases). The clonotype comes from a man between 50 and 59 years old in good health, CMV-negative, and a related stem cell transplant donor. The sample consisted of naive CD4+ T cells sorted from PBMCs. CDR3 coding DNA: TGTGCCAGCACGGGGGCGGGGGCAGATACGCAGTATTTT. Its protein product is CASTGAGADTQYF.